This TCR beta chain is drawn from a study of blood T cell repertoires in COVID-19 (dated by TCRdb to 2019 to 2021). Describing the broader study: Samples covering the acute and convalescent phases of COVID-19 were provided by collaborators in the United States, Italy and Spain. The material from the prospective study consisted of cDNA or gDNA derived from T cells, B-cell-depleted T cells, or PBMCs. Subjects who had been exposed to COVID-19, were actively infected with it, or had recovered from it provided the deeply sampled blood TCRbeta repertoires that made up the dataset. A freely available public database, intended as a resource for researchers studying the immune response to SARS-CoV-2, is where the repertoires were released. The samples were drawn from the first 160 participants of the ongoing ImmuneRACE study and from about 1,200 subjects provided by 6 global collaborators. The sample metadata nearly always contained a de-identified subject ID, COVID-19 status, age in years and sex. Where available, HLA class I and class II types were obtained from metadata supplied by the sample provider rather than from assay-based typing.

CDR1 and CDR2, looked up from the germline V gene (reference sequence), are SEHNR and FQNEAQ. V ends up 6 bases short and J 0 bases short, with an unmatched junction base count of 9. The CDR3 runs 16 amino acids, cysteine and phenylalanine included. Only CDR3 DNA remains: 48 bases, in frame from the first base. In regard to this clone: No antigen is known for it. No much larger clonotype is one base removed from it; base qualities were not supplied.

The immunoSEQ Assay, a bias-controlled multiplex PCR, was used to amplify TCRbeta CDR3 regions from genomic DNA. The authors' analysis ran thus. The number of nucleated cells in each sample was estimated from the amplification of reference gene primers within the assay. To quantify the absolute abundance of each unique TCRbeta CDR3 rearrangement, sequence reads were collapsed and filtered. Productive Simpson clonality was computed per sample as the square root of Simpson's diversity index over productive rearrangements. TCRdb provides this immuneACCESS table in a form limited to in-frame rearrangements. Some clones are lacking; in checked studies, under half of them reflect an unresolved V gene, and why the rest are absent is not known. From that table come the V and J calls and clone size; the DNA was used to work out D and trimming. Counted in this sample were about 26,000 clones; around 87% of them appeared once. Around an eighth of the sample is taken by the ten largest.

Findings and caveats that apply to the study as a whole: The quantity of clinical and demographic metadata differed by source and by participant and was supplied without curation.

Whole blood was collected in K2EDTA tubes by collaborating institutions according to the institutions' own protocols. For TCRbeta analysis, collaborator samples were shipped as frozen whole blood, as isolated PBMCs, or as DNA extracted from either sample type. The sequenced material came from peripheral blood. This clonotype originated in a human donor in a cohort sampled during active COVID-19. The donor label of this sample is uncertain. The chain is made from TRBV7-9 and TRBJ2-3; 7 central nucleotides agree with TRBD2. The DNA sequence is TGTGCCAGCAGTCCCCCGGGGGGAACTAGCACAGATACGCAGTATTTT. It translates to CASSPPGGTSTDTQYF.